The source of this T cell receptor (beta chain) is a study of blood T cell repertoires in COVID-19. V shed 5 bases and J 3 bases; nucleotides not matched to a gene: 3. The CDR3 length is 13 residues. Germline CDR1 reads MNHEY; CDR2 reads SVGAGI. In terms of age and location, participants ranged from roughly 18 to 90 years and lived in about 25 US areas. Recovered Cohort 3 donors showed two negative PCRs, clearance, or symptom resolution. The count of this clone is one. Measured with immunoSEQ multiplex PCR; TCRdb has only the in-frame clones, and not every one. The repertoire holds some 180,000 clones, more than 80% seen once, with 6.2% in the top ten.

Sequencing input: PBMCs or T cells enriched from blood (not recorded which). The chain links TRBV6-5 to TRBJ1-2; 7 positions agree with TRBD1. The sequence was obtained from a man aged 35 to 55 who had recovered from COVID-19. CDR3 residues: CASSPTGDYGYTF. The CDR3 DNA sequence: TGTGCCAGCAGTCCCACAGGGGACTATGGCTACACCTTC.